The entry below describes one T cell receptor beta chain. These data come from a study of blood T cell repertoires in COVID-19. For the study at large: T cells, B-cell-depleted T cells, or PBMCs provided the cDNA or gDNA that served as material.

Source study methods: How many nucleated cells were present was estimated from reference gene primer amplification. Method: immunoSEQ multiplex PCR; TCRdb's copy keeps in-frame clones and lacks some. V, J and clone size reflect that table, while D and trimming were determined from the DNA. The sample holds 200,000 to 300,000 clones, around 81% seen once. Trimming removed 5 bases at V and 8 bases at J, with 15 bases between. Germline-derived CDR1 and CDR2 are SEHNR and FQNEAQ (reference sequence). The CDR3 runs 13 residues. The source material was peripheral blood. This clonotype was sampled from a man in his thirties or forties who had recovered from COVID-19. V is TRBV7-9 and J is TRBJ1-2; no clear D gene. CDR3 in DNA: TGTGCCAGCAGCCCCCTTAGGACTGAAGGCTACACCTTC. Its protein is CASSPLRTEGYTF.